The T cell receptor (beta chain) under discussion was sequenced for a study of OX40 agonist ivuxolimab in advanced cancers. At the level of the study: The dose-escalation cohort was approximately 84% male, with a mean age of 60 years, ranging roughly 23 to 79.

Using immunoSEQ multiplex PCR, the repertoire was profiled, and TCRdb retains in-frame clones only, with some absent. The table includes some 45,000 clones, about 89% detected once. Germline lookup yields CDR1 SEHNR and CDR2 FQNEAQ (reference sequence). V trimming: 7 bases; J trimming: 7 bases; junction bases outside the gene matches: 12. The CDR3 is 16 amino acids. Sample: CD4+ or CD8+ T cells sorted from blood, taken in a trial of the OX40 agonist ivuxolimab. The chain carries TRBV7-9 and TRBJ2-1, with 11 bases lining up with TRBD1. The clonotype originates from an adult with an advanced solid tumor such as melanoma, head and neck, liver or kidney cancer. CDR3 amino acids: CASNFLGQGEWNEQFF. The CDR3 DNA reads as TGTGCCAGCAACTTCCTGGGACAGGGGGAATGGAATGAGCAGTTCTTC.